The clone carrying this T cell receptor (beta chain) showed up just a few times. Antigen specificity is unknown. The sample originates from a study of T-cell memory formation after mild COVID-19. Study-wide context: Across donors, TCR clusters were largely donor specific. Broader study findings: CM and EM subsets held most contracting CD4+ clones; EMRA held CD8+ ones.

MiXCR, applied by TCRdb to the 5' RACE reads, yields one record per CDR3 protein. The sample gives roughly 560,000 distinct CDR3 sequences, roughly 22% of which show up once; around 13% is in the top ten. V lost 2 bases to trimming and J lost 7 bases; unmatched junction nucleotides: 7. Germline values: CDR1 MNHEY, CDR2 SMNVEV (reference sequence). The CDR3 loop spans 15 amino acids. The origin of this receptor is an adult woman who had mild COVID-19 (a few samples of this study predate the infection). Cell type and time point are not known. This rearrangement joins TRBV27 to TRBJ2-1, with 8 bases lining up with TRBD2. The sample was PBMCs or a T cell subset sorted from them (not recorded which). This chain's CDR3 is CASSLRAGATNEQFF. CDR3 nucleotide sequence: TGTGCCAGCAGTTTAAGAGCGGGAGCAACAAATGAGCAGTTCTTC.